The next 24 T cell receptor beta chains were all read from a single sample in a study of blood T cell repertoires in COVID-19. The data were produced by immunoSEQ multiplex PCR, yet TCRdb's version contains in-frame clones alone and is incomplete. The sample consists of 390,000 or so clones, roughly 88% of them appearing once. Sequencing input: peripheral blood. The origin of the receptors is a woman aged 30 to 39 with active or convalescent COVID-19.

The rearrangement uses TRBV14 and TRBJ1-1, with D possibly TRBD1 on 6 matching bases. Between the trimmed V and J ends, which lost 0 bases and 3 bases, there was a span of 14 bases. Germline assignment: CDR1 SGHDN and CDR2 FVKESK. The CDR3 runs 16 residues. Here the CDR3 DNA reads TGTGCCAGCAGCCAAGATATTGGGGGCCTCGACACTGAAGCTTTCTTT. This gives the protein CASSQDIGGLDTEAFF.

This chain joins TRBV4-1 and TRBJ2-5, with 7 bases matching TRBD2. Germline loops: CDR1 MGHRA, CDR2 YSYEKL. The CDR3 covers 15 residues. The J segment lost 11 bases and the V segment lost 4 bases, leaving 16 bases of the junction unmatched. DNA of the CDR3: TGCGCCAGCAGCCCATTTCACCTAGCGGCATTATCTCAGTACTTC. It codes for CASSPFHLAALSQYF.

The CDR3 region is CASSLSYEQYF. The CDR3 nucleotides read TGTGCCAGCAGTCTCTCCTACGAGCAGTACTTC. The chain links TRBV25-1 to TRBJ2-7; D gene uncertain. CDR3 size: 11 residues. V lost 5 bases to trimming and J lost 0 bases, with 2 bases between them. Germline CDR1 MGHDK, CDR2 SYGVNS.

The V and J genes are TRBV4-2 and TRBJ2-5; tentative D call: TRBD2 (5 bases). The germline V gene has CDR1 LGHNA and CDR2 YNFKEQ. CDR3 size: 15 residues. V was cut by 0 bases and J by 4 bases, with 12 bases left in between. The CDR3 spells CASSQERTGRETQYF. DNA of the CDR3: TGTGCCAGCAGCCAAGAAAGAACGGGGAGAGAGACCCAGTACTTC.

The V call is TRBV7-6, the J call TRBJ2-3; TRBD2 matches at 8 bases. This CDR3 has 17 amino acids. In germline, CDR1 is SGHVS, CDR2 FNYEAQ. With V trimmed by 1 base and J by 2 bases, 8 bases remained unmatched. The CDR3 here is CASSLEGAGVYTDTQYF. The CDR3 bases are TGTGCCAGCAGCTTAGAGGGAGCGGGGGTTTACACAGATACGCAGTATTTT.

The V gene is TRBV29-1, the J gene TRBJ2-3; 8 bases match TRBD2. J gave up 6 bases and V 6 bases, and 14 bases lay outside the gene matches. Germline assignment: CDR1 SQVTM and CDR2 ANQGSEA. This CDR3 region has 15 residues. The CDR3 DNA is TGCAGCGTAGCCTTCGGGGCGGGGGGTACCGATACGCAGTATTTT. Translated, it gives CSVAFGAGGTDTQYF.

The chain has TRBV6-1 and TRBJ1-5, with D unresolved. With 0 bases removed from V and 1 base from J, the gap between germline ends came to 13 bases. Germline V CDR1 and CDR2: MNHNS, SASEGT. The CDR3 sequence is 17 residues long. CDR3 region: CASSEAVRRQSNQPQHF. The CDR3 bases are TGTGCCAGCAGTGAAGCGGTGCGGCGGCAAAGCAATCAGCCCCAGCATTTT.

The rearrangement joins TRBV5-6 to TRBJ2-7; D remains ambiguous. The CDR3 extends over 11 amino acids. Germline values: CDR1 SGHDT, CDR2 YYEEEE. Trimming took off 2 bases at V and 6 bases at J, with 6 bases between the two ends. CDR3 coding DNA: TGTGCCAGCAGCTTTTCCCTCGAGCAGTACTTC. Its translation: CASSFSLEQYF.

The chain recombines TRBV15 with TRBJ2-7; maybe TRBD2 (5 bases). V lost 3 bases and J 5 bases, leaving 8 bases between the germline ends. The CDR3 is 12 amino acids. CDR1 is LNHNV, CDR2 YYDKDF, per germline (reference sequence). The CDR3 DNA reads as TGTGCCACCAGCAGGCTACTAGACGAGCAGTACTTC. It encodes CATSRLLDEQYF.

There are a few counts of this clone. This chain links TRBV11-2 with TRBJ2-7; the D gene is possibly TRBD2 (6 bases). Germline values: CDR1 SGHAT, CDR2 FQNNGV. Trimming removed 3 bases from V and 0 bases from J, with 9 bases in between. The CDR3 is made up of 14 amino acids. The CDR3 nucleotides are TGTGCCAGCAGCTTCTCGCGGGGCTCCTACGAGCAGTACTTC. Its translation is CASSFSRGSYEQYF.

The rearrangement links TRBV2 to TRBJ2-5; TRBD1 matches at 7 bases. The CDR3 extends over 15 amino acids. Germline CDR1 SNHLY, CDR2 FYNNEI. The V and J ends lost 5 bases and 1 base, in that order; junction bases with no gene match: 7. CDR3 region: CASSTGTATQETQYF. The CDR3 DNA reads as TGTGCCAGCAGTACCGGGACAGCAACCCAAGAGACCCAGTACTTC.

This chain uses TRBV11-2 with TRBJ2-1; 8 bases map to TRBD2. From germline, CDR1 is SGHAT and CDR2 FQNNGV. V was clipped by 1 base and J by 5 bases; unmatched bases: 7. The CDR3 spans 16 residues. This CDR3 is CASSLVPGGQNNEQFF. In nucleotides, the CDR3 is TGTGCCAGCAGCTTAGTCCCGGGAGGGCAAAACAATGAGCAGTTCTTC.

This clone was found once. The CDR3 coding sequence is TGTGCCATCAGTGAGAACAGGGGTTCTAACTATGGCTACACCTTC. Protein sequence: CAISENRGSNYGYTF. The chain combines TRBV10-3 with TRBJ1-2, with TRBD1 identical over 7 bases. The germline CDR1 and CDR2 sequences are ENHRY and SYGVKD. This CDR3 spans 15 amino acids. Trimming cost V 2 bases and J 0 bases; bases outside gene matches: 3.

J is TRBJ1-1 and V is TRBV6-5; TRBD1 aligns across 8 bases. Germline V gene lookup returns CDR1 MNHEY and CDR2 SVGAGI. The CDR3 is 13 amino acids. J lost 1 base, V lost 10 bases, and 5 bases had no gene match. The CDR3 region has the DNA TGTGCCACCTCCGGACAGGGGAACACTGAAGCTTTCTTT. Amino acids: CATSGQGNTEAFF.

The V call is TRBV5-4, the J call TRBJ2-7; 7 nucleotides line up with TRBD2. The CDR3 has 15 amino acids. Trimming at V came to 3 bases and at J to 3 bases, leaving 9 bases not matched to a gene. From germline, CDR1 is SGHNT and CDR2 YYREEE (reference sequence). The CDR3 DNA follows: TGTGCCAGCAGCTCACGACTAGCCGGTTTCTACGAGCAGTACTTC. Protein product: CASSSRLAGFYEQYF.

This sequence joins TRBV29-1 and TRBJ2-3; possible D gene TRBD2, 6 bases. The CDR3 is 16 residues long. Looked up from germline, CDR1 is SQVTM and CDR2 is ANQGSEA. Trimming shortened V by 1 base and J by 7 bases, and 21 bases separated the two germline ends. DNA of the CDR3: TGCAGCGTTGAAGCCCCGCTCTCCGGGACTTTCTATACGCAGTATTTT. Its protein product is CSVEAPLSGTFYTQYF.

The chain combines TRBV6-5 with TRBJ1-2, with TRBD1 identical over 7 bases. Germline V gene data show CDR1 as MNHEY and CDR2 as SVGAGI. Unmatched junction bases numbered 7, after V lost 10 bases and J lost 5 bases. The CDR3 loop spans 12 amino acids. Here the CDR3 reads CATTGDLYGYTF. CDR3 DNA: TGTGCCACCACAGGGGATCTATATGGCTACACCTTC.

The genes are TRBV18 and TRBJ1-5, with 9 bases matching TRBD1. In germline, CDR1 is KGHSH, CDR2 LQKENI. V lost 3 bases and J lost 4; bases outside the gene matches: 10. The CDR3 is made up of 17 amino acids. CDR3 sequence: CASSPNLGTGLNQPQHF. CDR3 sequence (DNA): TGTGCCAGCTCACCTAACCTGGGGACAGGGTTGAATCAGCCCCAGCATTTT.

This clone was recorded once. The V call is TRBV7-9, the J call TRBJ1-2; D remains unclear. The length of the CDR3 is 13 residues. V was clipped by 6 bases and J by 7 bases, with 15 bases between them. Germline CDR1 is SEHNR and CDR2 is FQNEAQ (reference sequence). CDR3 in DNA: TGTGCCAGCAGTCGGTCAGGCTTCGGTGGCTACACCTTC. Translated: CASSRSGFGGYTF.

The chain couples TRBV11-2 to TRBJ2-5, with 14 bases that match TRBD2. V dropped 5 bases and J dropped 5; count of bases not matched to a gene: 7. Germline V gene data show CDR1 as SGHAT and CDR2 as FQNNGV. The CDR3 spans 16 residues. As DNA, the CDR3 is TGTGCCAGCAGCACCGGACTAGCGGGGGGCTTTGAGACCCAGTACTTC. Protein product: CASSTGLAGGFETQYF.

The chain is built from TRBV10-1 and TRBJ1-5; possibly TRBD1 for D (5 bases). CDR3 length: 13 residues. Trimming cost V 4 bases and J 3 bases, with 7 bases left between them. CDR1 and CDR2 from the germline V gene are WNHNN and SYGVQD (reference sequence). The CDR3 DNA follows: TGCGCCAGCAGTGCAGGGAACAATCAGCCCCAGCATTTT. Amino acid sequence: CASSAGNNQPQHF.

The genes are TRBV5-5 and TRBJ2-7, with D perhaps TRBD2 (5 bases). V was clipped by 2 bases and J by 2 bases, with 8 bases between them. The germline CDR1 and CDR2 sequences are SGHKS and YYEKEE (reference sequence). The length of the CDR3 is 13 residues. The CDR3 loop reads CASSFGVTYEQYF. As DNA, the CDR3 is TGTGCCAGCAGCTTCGGGGTCACCTACGAGCAGTACTTC.

Only one count was recorded for this clone. The chain recombines TRBV6-4 with TRBJ2-1; 8 nucleotides line up with TRBD2. The germline gives CDR1 MRHNA, CDR2 SNTAGT. This CDR3 comprises 16 residues. V lost 5 bases to trimming and J lost 6 bases; unmatched junction nucleotides: 12. CDR3: CASSLVWSGSLNEQFF. CDR3 DNA: TGTGCCAGCAGTCTAGTTTGGAGCGGGAGTCTCAATGAGCAGTTCTTC.

CDR3 sequence reads: CASTGGRGNTEAFF. The CDR3 nucleotides are TGTGCCAGCACCGGAGGGCGGGGAAACACTGAAGCTTTCTTT. This chain connects TRBV6-6 to TRBJ1-1; D gene ambiguous. The CDR3 totals 14 residues. Per germline, CDR1 MNHNY and CDR2 SVGAGI (reference sequence). With 7 bases removed from V and 2 bases from J, the gap between germline ends came to 14 bases.